What follows are 12 T cell receptor beta chains derived from one specimen sequenced in a study of T cells in Graves' hyperthyroidism and ophthalmopathy. TCR beta CDR3 sequences were amplified from RNA transcripts. Initially, a first-round RT-PCR of the TCR CDR3 employed the HTBI primer set. Via MiXCR, TCRdb re-called the multiplex PCR reads, giving one row per CDR3 protein. Here the sample spans around 500,000 distinct CDR3 sequences, about 16% being singletons. The specimen was blood. The receptors were gathered from a woman aged 25 to 39 with Graves' ophthalmopathy.

The chain couples TRBV6-1 to TRBJ1-4; D call uncertain. This CDR3 region has 15 residues. Trimming took off 2 bases at V and 0 bases at J, with 7 bases between the two ends. From germline, CDR1 is MNHNS and CDR2 SASEGT. CDR3 coding DNA: TGTGCCAGCAGTGAAAAGCTTGCAACTAATGAAAAACTGTTTTTT. It translates to CASSEKLATNEKLFF.

This clonotype was recorded at least ten times. The J gene is TRBJ2-4, the V gene TRBV28; a possible D gene is TRBD1 (6 bases). Germline CDR1 and CDR2: MDHEN and SYDVKM. The germline V and J ends were trimmed by 7 bases and 0 bases, with 16 bases remaining between them. The CDR3 consists of 16 residues. The CDR3 region is CASISYQGKAKNIQYF. In nucleotides, the CDR3 is TGTGCCAGCATATCGTACCAGGGGAAAGCCAAAAACATTCAGTACTTC.

This clonotype was seen a few times. The V call is TRBV6-1, the J call TRBJ2-7, with TRBD1 matching 11 bases. The germline gives CDR1 MNHNS, CDR2 SASEGT. This CDR3 is built from 17 residues. Trimming cost V 6 bases and J 2 bases; bases outside gene matches: 12. The CDR3 protein is CASSPLGDRGSPYEQYF. The CDR3 DNA sequence: TGTGCCAGCAGCCCCCTTGGGGACAGGGGGTCACCCTACGAGCAGTACTTC.

In this sample, this clonotype turned up many times. The DNA for the CDR3 is TGTGCCAGCAGGGGCGGTGGGGTCAAGCAGCCCCAGCATTTT. This translates into CASRGGGVKQPQHF. The chain links TRBV2 to TRBJ1-5; D gene uncertain. Trimming took off 6 bases at V and 7 bases at J, with 16 bases between the two ends. CDR1 SNHLY and CDR2 FYNNEI come from the germline V gene. The CDR3 covers 14 residues.

This clonotype was seen many times. The chain couples TRBV11-2 to TRBJ1-2, with D perhaps TRBD1 (5 bases). The CDR3 runs to 15 residues. Germline CDR1 reads SGHAT; CDR2 reads FQNNGV. Trimming took 0 bases from V and 4 from J, leaving 12 bases between them. In DNA form, the CDR3 reads TGTGCCAGCAGCTTAGAGCCAGGGACCGGCTATGGCTACACCTTC. Its protein is CASSLEPGTGYGYTF. Based on the CDR3 plus reference TRBV11-2 and TRBJ1-2, the full variable domain is EAGVAQSPRYKIIEKRQSVAFWCNPISGHATLYWYQQILGQGPKLLIQFQNNGVVDDSQLPKDRFSAERLKGVDSTLKIQPAKLEDSAVYLCASSLEPGTGYGYTFGSGTRLTVV.

This clonotype was seen more than once but under ten times. The rearrangement links TRBV20-1 to TRBJ2-1; D possibly matches TRBD1 or TRBD2 (5 bases each). Looked up from germline, CDR1 is DFQATT and CDR2 is SNEGSKA (reference sequence). This CDR3 has 14 amino acids. V dropped 3 bases and J dropped 2 bases, with 11 bases sitting between them. This CDR3 is CSARGDLTYNEQFF. Here the CDR3 DNA reads TGCAGTGCTAGGGGGGATTTAACCTACAATGAGCAGTTCTTC.

This clonotype was detected ten times or more. The genes are TRBV24-1 and TRBJ2-3; no firm D call. Trimming removed 0 bases at V and 3 bases at J, with 9 bases between. The CDR3 has 15 amino acids. Germline V gene sequence: CDR1 KGHDR, CDR2 SFDVKD. The CDR3 is CATSDLKALTDTQYF. The CDR3 DNA sequence: TGTGCCACCAGTGATTTGAAAGCCCTGACAGATACGCAGTATTTT.

The table lists this clonotype with many counts. The rearrangement uses TRBV30 and TRBJ2-3; no reliable D call. The V gene lost 3 bases and the J gene lost 7 bases, with 8 bases spanning the gap. This CDR3 has 11 residues. Germline CDR1 reads GTSNPN; CDR2 reads SVGIG (reference sequence). DNA of the CDR3: TGTGCCTGGAGGAGGTCAAATACGCAGTATTTT. This codes for CAWRRSNTQYF.

This clonotype was seen a few times. This chain connects TRBV4-1 to TRBJ2-6, with D tentatively TRBD2 (5 bases). The ends were cut back, 1 base at V and 0 bases at J, with 7 bases in the middle. The CDR3 covers 16 residues. Germline CDR1 is MGHRA and CDR2 is YSYEKL. CDR3 in amino acids: CASSQGAGSGANVLTF. The CDR3 DNA follows: TGCGCCAGCAGCCAAGGGGCGGGCTCTGGGGCCAACGTCCTGACTTTC.

This clonotype was seen a handful of times. The rearrangement uses TRBV6-2 or TRBV6-3 and TRBJ2-7, with D unresolved. CDR3 length equals 13 residues. With 2 bases removed from V and 2 bases from J, the gap between germline ends came to 7 bases. In germline, CDR1 is MNHEY, CDR2 SVGEGT. CDR3 sequence: CASSYPGPYEQYF. The CDR3 DNA reads as TGTGCCAGCAGTTACCCCGGACCCTACGAGCAGTACTTC.

Here the CDR3 DNA reads TGCAGTGCTAGAGCATTCGCGCCCGTCAATCAGCCCCAGCATTTT. The encoded protein is CSARAFAPVNQPQHF. V usage is TRBV20-1 and J usage is TRBJ1-5, with unresolved D. Trimming left V 1 base short and J 3 bases short, with 13 bases between. This CDR3 is 15 amino acids long. Germline V gene data show CDR1 as DFQATT and CDR2 as SNEGSKA (reference sequence).

This clonotype was seen ten or more times. V usage is TRBV7-9 and J usage is TRBJ2-3, with TRBD1 as a possible D gene (5 bases). Germline V gene lookup returns CDR1 SEHNR and CDR2 FQNEAQ (reference sequence). The CDR3 is 12 residues long. V dropped 5 bases and J dropped 8 bases, with 11 bases sitting between them. The CDR3 region is CASSTKGVTQYF. The CDR3 DNA reads as TGTGCCAGCAGCACGAAAGGGGTTACGCAGTATTTT.